This section outlines one TCR beta chain sequence together with its context. As yet, its antigen is unknown. The data are from a study of CD8+ T cells in alopecia areata. Isolated RNA was reverse transcribed into cDNA used as the sequencing template. Here immunoSEQ multiplex PCR was the method, and the copy in TCRdb shows in-frame clones only, minus some. The data show about 110,000 clones, with around 59% seen just once and 20% to 25% held by the top ten. Study-wide results and limits: Researchers report lesional scalp, most notably alopecia totalis/universalis, outstripped normal scalp in clonality. Normal-skin resident alphabeta T cells also appear among scalp sample sequences.

The V gene's germline CDR1 is SEHNR and CDR2 FQNEAQ (reference sequence). The CDR3 extends over 12 amino acids. V dropped 3 bases and J dropped 8 bases, with 8 bases sitting between them. The V gene is TRBV7-9, the J gene TRBJ1-3, with D possibly matching TRBD1 (5 bases). The receptor was isolated from a human donor in good health. The sequencing sample was made of CD8+ T cells sorted from blood. The CDR3 sequence: CASSFGQDTIYF. CDR3 in DNA: TGTGCCAGCAGCTTTGGACAAGACACCATATATTTT.